This T cell receptor (beta chain) was documented in a study of T cells in Graves' hyperthyroidism and ophthalmopathy (dated by TCRdb to about 2019). About the full investigation: Peripheral blood was collected at initial diagnosis, before any treatment. The 100 discovery patients were randomly split 7:3 into training and test sets. A discovery cohort of roughly 100 patients, approximately 45 with Graves' ophthalmopathy and approximately 57 with stable Graves' hyperthyroidism, was used to find distinguishing TCR V-J signatures. After blood sampling, hyperthyroidism patients were treated with methimazole at a starting dose of 30 mg daily, and ophthalmopathy patients were treated with high-dose intravenous methylprednisolone. According to the paper, TCR Vbeta CDR3 sequencing was carried out on about 140 peripheral blood samples, which came from fewer than 50 ophthalmopathy, approximately 72 hyperthyroidism and some 17 progressor patients. The study also compared thyroid tissue and blood T-cell repertoires from several Graves' hyperthyroidism patients. An independent validation cohort of about 19 hyperthyroidism patients and 17 patients who later progressed to ophthalmopathy tested prospective prediction of ophthalmopathy. Overall study results and their limits: Most expanded thyroid clonotypes (frequency above 0.001) were also detected in blood, a finding suggesting that blood repertoires may reflect thyroid immune responses. In cross-validation, a model built on a 13 V-J signature told ophthalmopathy apart from stable hyperthyroidism with 85% to 90% sensitivity and about 81% specificity, and in testing the same model reached 80%/75%. No statistical method was used to fix the sample size in advance, and group allocation was not hidden from the investigators. During validation, the model predicted progression to ophthalmopathy a median of about 6.3 months ahead of onset, with approximately 70% sensitivity and roughly 72% specificity.

This clonotype showed up many times. Its specific antigen is unknown. No quality values exist for individual bases; no much larger clone is one base distant. The CDR3 contains 15 residues, cysteine and phenylalanine counted. The entry retains the CDR3 DNA only, 45 bases that are in frame from base 1. The germline V gene encodes CDR1 SGHTA and CDR2 FQGNSA. V and J are truncated by 2 bases and 0 bases respectively, leaving an intervening sequence of 11 bases. The TCR beta CDR3 regions were amplified from the RNA transcripts. The TCR CDR3 was subjected to a first round of RT-PCR using the HTBI primer set and the Qiagen OneStep RT-PCR kit. Libraries were constructed in a second round of multiplex PCR, after which size selection and purification were performed. The libraries were sequenced on an Illumina HiSeq2000 using paired-end 100 bp reads. As for the authors' bioinformatics: Raw data were processed with SOAPnuke, discarding reads with adapters, uncalled bases, mean Phred below 15, or no exact constant-primer or identifier match. High-quality paired reads were merged with COPE v1.2.5, and unique nucleotide sequences were defined as clonotypes. MiTCR v1.1 was used to align clonotypes to the IMGT TRBV, TRBD and TRBJ reference segments. The analysis included only V-J combinations with a frequency above 0.0001, which together covered around 99% of the repertoires. A TCS score was defined as the ratio between F50 (clonal expansion) and ExV (chaos), using BLOSUM62-based TCRdist between CDR3 peptides within each V-J. Welch's t-statistics and random forest reduced fewer than 600 V-J features to 13, which were used in a naive Bayes classifier (R e1071). The similarity between thyroid and blood repertoires was quantified using the Morisita-Horn index. The raw public data were reprocessed by TCRdb itself: fastp quality trimming at Q25, MiXCR clonotype calling, in-frame beta chains only. Rows are combined by CDR3 protein, so each entry shows the most common genes and DNA. TCRdb, not the original authors, processed these V and J calls. Counted in this sample were over 700,000 distinct CDR3 sequences; roughly 32% of them appeared once. Of the sample, around 29% is held by the ten largest clones.

Stable Graves' hyperthyroidism was defined as no progression to ophthalmopathy during 18 months of follow-up. Hyperthyroidism patients were aged 18 to 65 years and newly diagnosed, with disease duration of less than 2 months. Any patient with an uncontrolled infection, another autoimmune disease, pregnancy or lactation was excluded. Diagnoses were based on clinical symptoms, serum thyroxine and TRAb, thyroid ultrasound and orbital computed tomography. PBMCs were separated from 10 ml of fresh peripheral blood using Ficoll-Paque density gradient centrifugation. Total RNA was extracted with Trizol reagent, and quality was checked on an Agilent 2100 Bioanalyzer.

The chain is assembled from TRBV7-2 and TRBJ2-7; the D element might be TRBD1 or TRBD2, as each aligns at 5 bases. The source material was blood. The receptor was isolated from a woman between 40 and 50 years old with Graves' hyperthyroidism. The CDR3: CASSLRGEYSYEQYF. The sequenced DNA is TGTGCCAGCAGCTTACGGGGCGAGTACTCCTACGAGCAGTACTTC.